The clone carrying this TCR beta chain was detected many times. The data originate from a study of identical twins. One entry per CDR3 protein results from TCRdb running MiXCR on the 5' RACE reads. This sample carries fewer than 800,000 distinct CDR3 sequences, 7% to 7.5% of them seen once, and the ten largest clones take 1.6%. V shed 11 bases and J shed 6 bases, with 16 bases lying between them. CDR1 and CDR2 from the germline V gene are MDHEN and SYDVKM. The CDR3 is made up of 12 amino acids. Separately, the same data were catalogued under a study of yellow fever vaccine responses in identical twins.

V is TRBV28 and J is TRBJ1-1; D is ambiguous. The sample comprised PBMCs. This sequence originates from a woman in her late teens or twenties in good health. CDR3 residues: CASATQIAEAFF. CDR3 nucleotide sequence: TGTGCCTCCGCCACTCAAATCGCTGAAGCTTTCTTT.